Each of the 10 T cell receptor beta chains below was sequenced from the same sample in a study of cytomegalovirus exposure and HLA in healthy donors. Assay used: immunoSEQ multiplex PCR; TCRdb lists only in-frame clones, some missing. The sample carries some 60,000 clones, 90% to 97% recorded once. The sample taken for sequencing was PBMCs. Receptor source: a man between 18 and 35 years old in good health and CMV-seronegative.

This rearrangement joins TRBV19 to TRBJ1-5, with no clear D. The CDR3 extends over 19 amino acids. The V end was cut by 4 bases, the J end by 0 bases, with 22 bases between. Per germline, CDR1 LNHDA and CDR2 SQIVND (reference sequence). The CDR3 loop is CASSSPNGSRLYSNQPQHF. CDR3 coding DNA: TGTGCCAGTAGTAGCCCTAACGGAAGTCGACTCTATAGCAATCAGCCCCAGCATTTT.

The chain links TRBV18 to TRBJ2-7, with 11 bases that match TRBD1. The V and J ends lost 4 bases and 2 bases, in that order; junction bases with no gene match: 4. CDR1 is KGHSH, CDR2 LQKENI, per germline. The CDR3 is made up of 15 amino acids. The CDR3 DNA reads TGTGCCAGCTCACACCCGGGACAGGGGGCCTACGAGCAGTACTTC. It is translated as CASSHPGQGAYEQYF.

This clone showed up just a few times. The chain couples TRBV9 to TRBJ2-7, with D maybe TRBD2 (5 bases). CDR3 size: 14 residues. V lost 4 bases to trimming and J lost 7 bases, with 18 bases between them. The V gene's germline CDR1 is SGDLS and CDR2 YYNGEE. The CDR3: CASSFDVGSGEQYF. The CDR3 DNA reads TGTGCCAGCAGCTTCGACGTCGGTTCGGGGGAGCAGTACTTC.

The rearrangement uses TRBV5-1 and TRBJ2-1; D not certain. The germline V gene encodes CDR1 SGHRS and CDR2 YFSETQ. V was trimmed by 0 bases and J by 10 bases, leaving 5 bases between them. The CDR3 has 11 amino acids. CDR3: CASSLVSEQFF. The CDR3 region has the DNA TGCGCCAGCAGCTTGGTATCCGAGCAGTTCTTC.

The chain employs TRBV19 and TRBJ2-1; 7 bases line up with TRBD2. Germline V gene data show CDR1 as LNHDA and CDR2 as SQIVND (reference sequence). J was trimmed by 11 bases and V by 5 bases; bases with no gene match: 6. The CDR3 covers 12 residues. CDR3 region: CASSFASGKQFF. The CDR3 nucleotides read TGTGCCAGTAGTTTTGCAAGCGGGAAGCAGTTCTTC. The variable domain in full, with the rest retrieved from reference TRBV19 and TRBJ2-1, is DGGITQSPKYLFRKEGQNVTLSCEQNLNHDAMYWYRQDPGQGLRLIYYSQIVNDFQKGDIAEGYSVSREKKESFPLTVTSAQKNPTAFYLCASSFASGKQFFGPGTRLTVL.

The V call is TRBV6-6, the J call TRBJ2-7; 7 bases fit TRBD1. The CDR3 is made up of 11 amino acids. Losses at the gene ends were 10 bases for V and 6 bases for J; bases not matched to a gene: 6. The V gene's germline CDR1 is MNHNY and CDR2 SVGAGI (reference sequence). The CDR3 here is CATMTGSEQYF. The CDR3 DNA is TGTGCCACCATGACAGGGAGCGAGCAGTACTTC.

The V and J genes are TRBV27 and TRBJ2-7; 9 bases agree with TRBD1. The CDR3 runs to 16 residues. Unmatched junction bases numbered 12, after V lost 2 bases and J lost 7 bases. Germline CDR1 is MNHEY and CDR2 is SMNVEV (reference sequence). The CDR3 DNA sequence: TGTGCCAGCAGTTTAGGACGGACAGGGGAGCTCTATGAGCAGTACTTC. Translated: CASSLGRTGELYEQYF.

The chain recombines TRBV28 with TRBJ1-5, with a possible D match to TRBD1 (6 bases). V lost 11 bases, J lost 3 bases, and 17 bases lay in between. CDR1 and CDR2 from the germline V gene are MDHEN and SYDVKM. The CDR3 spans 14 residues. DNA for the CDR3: TGTGCCGGCCTGGGGGTGGGGGCCAATCAGCCCCAGCATTTT. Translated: CAGLGVGANQPQHF.

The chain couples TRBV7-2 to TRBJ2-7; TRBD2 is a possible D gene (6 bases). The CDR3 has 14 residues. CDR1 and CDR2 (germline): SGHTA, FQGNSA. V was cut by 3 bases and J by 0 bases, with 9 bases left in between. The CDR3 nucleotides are TGTGCCAGCAGCTTGGGACTTGTCTCCTACGAGCAGTACTTC. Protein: CASSLGLVSYEQYF.

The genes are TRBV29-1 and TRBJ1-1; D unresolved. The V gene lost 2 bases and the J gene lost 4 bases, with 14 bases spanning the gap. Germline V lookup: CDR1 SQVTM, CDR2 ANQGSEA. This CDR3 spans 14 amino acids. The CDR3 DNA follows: TGCAGCGTTGAAATGGATGGCGGGAGCACTGAAGCTTTCTTT. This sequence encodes CSVEMDGGSTEAFF.